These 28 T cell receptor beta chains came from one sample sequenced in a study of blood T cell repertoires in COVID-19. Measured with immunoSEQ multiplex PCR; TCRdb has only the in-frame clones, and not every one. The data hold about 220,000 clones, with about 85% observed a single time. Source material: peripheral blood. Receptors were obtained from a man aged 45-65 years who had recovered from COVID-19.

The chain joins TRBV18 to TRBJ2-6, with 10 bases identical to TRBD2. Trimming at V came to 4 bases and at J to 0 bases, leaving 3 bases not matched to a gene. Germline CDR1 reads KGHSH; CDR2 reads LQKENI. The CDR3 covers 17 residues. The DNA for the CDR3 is TGTGCCAGCTCACGGACTAGCGGATCCTCTGGGGCCAACGTCCTGACTTTC. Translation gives CASSRTSGSSGANVLTF.

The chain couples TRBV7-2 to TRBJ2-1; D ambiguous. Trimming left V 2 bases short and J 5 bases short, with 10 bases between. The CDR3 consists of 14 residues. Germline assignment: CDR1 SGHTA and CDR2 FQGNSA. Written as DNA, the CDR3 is TGTGCCAGCAGCTTACTAGACTTACACAATGAGCAGTTCTTC. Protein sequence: CASSLLDLHNEQFF.

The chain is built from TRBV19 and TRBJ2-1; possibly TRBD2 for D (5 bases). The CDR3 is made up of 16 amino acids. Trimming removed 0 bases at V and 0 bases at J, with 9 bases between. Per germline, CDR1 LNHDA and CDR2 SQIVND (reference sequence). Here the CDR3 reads CASSIDLRGSYNEQFF. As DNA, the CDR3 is TGTGCCAGTAGTATAGATCTTCGGGGCTCCTACAATGAGCAGTTCTTC.

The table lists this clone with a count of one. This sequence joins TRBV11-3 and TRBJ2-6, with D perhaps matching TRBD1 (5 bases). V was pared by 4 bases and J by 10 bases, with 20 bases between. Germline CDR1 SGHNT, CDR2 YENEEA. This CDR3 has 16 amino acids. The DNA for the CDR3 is TGTGCCAGCAGCTCTATCCCTTGGCGGCAGGGAAACGTCCTGACTTTC. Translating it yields CASSSIPWRQGNVLTF. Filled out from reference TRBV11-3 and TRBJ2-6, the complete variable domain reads EAGVVQSPRYKIIEKKQPVAFWCNPISGHNTLYWYLQNLGQGPELLIRYENEEAVDDSQLPKDRFSAERLKGVDSTLKIQPAELGDSAVYLCASSSIPWRQGNVLTFGAGSRLTVL.

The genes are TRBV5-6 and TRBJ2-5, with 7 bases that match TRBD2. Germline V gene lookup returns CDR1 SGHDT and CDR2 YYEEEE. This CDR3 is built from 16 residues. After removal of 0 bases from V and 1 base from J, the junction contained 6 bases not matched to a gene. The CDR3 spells CASSLEAGEIQETQYF. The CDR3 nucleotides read TGTGCCAGCAGCTTGGAGGCGGGGGAGATCCAAGAGACCCAGTACTTC.

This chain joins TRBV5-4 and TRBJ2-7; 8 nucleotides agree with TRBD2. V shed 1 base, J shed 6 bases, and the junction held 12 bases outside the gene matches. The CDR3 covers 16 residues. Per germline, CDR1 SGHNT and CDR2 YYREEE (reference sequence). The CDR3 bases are TGTGCCAGCAGCTTGTCGGGAGCGGGAGTTAACCTCGAGCAGTACTTC. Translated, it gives CASSLSGAGVNLEQYF.

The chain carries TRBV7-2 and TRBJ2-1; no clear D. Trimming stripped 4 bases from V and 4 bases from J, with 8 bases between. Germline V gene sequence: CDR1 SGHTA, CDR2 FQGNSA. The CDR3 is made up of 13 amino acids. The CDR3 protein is CASSSVPYNEQFF. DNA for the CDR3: TGTGCCAGCAGCTCCGTCCCGTACAATGAGCAGTTCTTC.

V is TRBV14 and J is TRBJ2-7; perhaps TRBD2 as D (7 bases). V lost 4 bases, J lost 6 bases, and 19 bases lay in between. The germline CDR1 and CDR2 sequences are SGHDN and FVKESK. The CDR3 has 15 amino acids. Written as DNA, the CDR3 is TGTGCCAGCAGCCGAAAGGCGGGGGTAGGGGGCGAGCAGTACTTC. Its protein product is CASSRKAGVGGEQYF.

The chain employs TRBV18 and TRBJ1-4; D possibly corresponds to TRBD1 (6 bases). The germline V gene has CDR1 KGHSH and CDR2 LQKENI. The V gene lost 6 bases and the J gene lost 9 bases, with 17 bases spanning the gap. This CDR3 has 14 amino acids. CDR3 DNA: TGTGCCAGCTCTCCAGGGGCGACAGTCCAAAAACTGTTTTTT. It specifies CASSPGATVQKLFF.

Here the CDR3 DNA reads TGCGCCAGCAGCGGACTAGCGGGACCGCGGGAGCAGTTCTTC. This codes for CASSGLAGPREQFF. The gene calls are TRBV10-2 and TRBJ2-1; 12 bases agree with TRBD2. J was trimmed by 10 bases and V by 6 bases; bases with no gene match: 7. The CDR3 has 14 residues. Germline V gene data show CDR1 as WSHSY and CDR2 as SAAADI.

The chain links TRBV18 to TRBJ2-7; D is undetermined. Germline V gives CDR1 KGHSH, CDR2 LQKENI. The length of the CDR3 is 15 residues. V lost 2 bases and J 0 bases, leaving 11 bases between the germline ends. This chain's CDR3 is CASSPSPRSSYEQYF. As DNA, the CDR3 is TGTGCCAGCTCACCATCCCCGCGAAGCTCCTACGAGCAGTACTTC. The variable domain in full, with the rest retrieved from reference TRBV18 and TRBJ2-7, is NAGVMQNPRHLVRRRGQEARLRCSPMKGHSHVYWYRQLPEEGLKFMVYLQKENIIDESGMPKERFSAEFPKEGPSILRIQQVVRGDSAAYFCASSPSPRSSYEQYFGPGTRLTVT.

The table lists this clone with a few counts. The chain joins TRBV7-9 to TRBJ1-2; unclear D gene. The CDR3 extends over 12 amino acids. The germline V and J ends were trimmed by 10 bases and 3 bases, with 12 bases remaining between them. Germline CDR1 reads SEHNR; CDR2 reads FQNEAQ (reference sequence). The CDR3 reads CATLAMDYGYTF. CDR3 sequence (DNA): TGTGCCACCCTTGCGATGGACTATGGCTACACCTTC.

CDR3 bases: TGTGCCAGCAGCCGACAGGGGGCGGTTAGCACTGAAGCTTTCTTT. It encodes CASSRQGAVSTEAFF. The chain couples TRBV6-5 to TRBJ1-1; 10 nucleotides align to TRBD1. V was pared by 6 bases and J by 4 bases, with 8 bases of the junction left unmatched. Germline V gives CDR1 MNHEY, CDR2 SVGAGI. CDR3 length equals 15 residues.

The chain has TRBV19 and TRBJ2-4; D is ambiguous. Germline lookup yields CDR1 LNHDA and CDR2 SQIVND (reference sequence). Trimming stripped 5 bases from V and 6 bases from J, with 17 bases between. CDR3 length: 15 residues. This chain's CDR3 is CASSPRDQAVNIQYF. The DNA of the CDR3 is TGTGCCAGTAGTCCCCGAGACCAGGCTGTAAACATTCAGTACTTC.

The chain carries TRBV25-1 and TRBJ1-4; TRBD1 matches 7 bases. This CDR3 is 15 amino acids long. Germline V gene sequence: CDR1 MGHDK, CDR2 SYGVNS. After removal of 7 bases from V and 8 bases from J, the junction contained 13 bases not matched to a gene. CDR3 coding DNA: TGTGCCAGCACACCGACGGGACAGCTGGGAGAAAAACTGTTTTTT. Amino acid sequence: CASTPTGQLGEKLFF.

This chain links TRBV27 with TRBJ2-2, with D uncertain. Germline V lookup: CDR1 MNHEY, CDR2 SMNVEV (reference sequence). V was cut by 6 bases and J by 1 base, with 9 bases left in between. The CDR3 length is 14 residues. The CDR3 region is CASSPLWNTGELFF. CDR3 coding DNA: TGTGCCAGCAGCCCCCTCTGGAACACCGGGGAGCTGTTTTTT.

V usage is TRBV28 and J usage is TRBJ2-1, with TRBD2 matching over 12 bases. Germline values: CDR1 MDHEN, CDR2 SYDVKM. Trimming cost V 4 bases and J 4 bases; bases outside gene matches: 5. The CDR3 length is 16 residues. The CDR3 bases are TGTGCCAGCAGTTCGACTAGCGGGGGCCGGTACAATGAGCAGTTCTTC. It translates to CASSSTSGGRYNEQFF.

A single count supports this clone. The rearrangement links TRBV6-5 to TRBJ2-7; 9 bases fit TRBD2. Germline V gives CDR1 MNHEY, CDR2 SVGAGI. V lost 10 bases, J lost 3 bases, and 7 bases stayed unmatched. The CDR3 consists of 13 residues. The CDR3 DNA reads TGTGCCACCTTTAGCGGGAGACTCTACGAGCAGTACTTC. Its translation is CATFSGRLYEQYF.

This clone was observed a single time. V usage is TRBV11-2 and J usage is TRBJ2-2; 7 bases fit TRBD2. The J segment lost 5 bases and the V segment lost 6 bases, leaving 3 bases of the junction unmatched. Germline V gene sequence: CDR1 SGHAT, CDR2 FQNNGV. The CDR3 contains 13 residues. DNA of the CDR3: TGTGCCAGCAGGTGGGGGGGAACCGGGGAGCTGTTTTTT. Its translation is CASRWGGTGELFF.

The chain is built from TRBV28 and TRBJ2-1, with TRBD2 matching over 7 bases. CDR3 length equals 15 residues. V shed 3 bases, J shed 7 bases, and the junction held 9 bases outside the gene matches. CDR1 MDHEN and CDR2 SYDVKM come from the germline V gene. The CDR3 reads CASSFPKSSGNEQFF. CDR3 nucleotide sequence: TGTGCCAGCAGTTTCCCGAAGAGTAGCGGGAATGAGCAGTTCTTC.

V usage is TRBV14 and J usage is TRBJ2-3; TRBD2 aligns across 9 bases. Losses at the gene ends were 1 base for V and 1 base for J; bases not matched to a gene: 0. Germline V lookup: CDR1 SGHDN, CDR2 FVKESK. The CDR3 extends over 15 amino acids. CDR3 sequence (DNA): TGTGCCAGCAGCCAAGGGACTAGCGGCACAGATACGCAGTATTTT. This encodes CASSQGTSGTDTQYF.

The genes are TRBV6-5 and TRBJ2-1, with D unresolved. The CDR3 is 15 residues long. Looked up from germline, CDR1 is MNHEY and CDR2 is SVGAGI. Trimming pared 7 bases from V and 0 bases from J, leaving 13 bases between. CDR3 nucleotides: TGTGCCAGCATGCAGGTAGATAGCTCCTACAATGAGCAGTTCTTC. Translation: CASMQVDSSYNEQFF.

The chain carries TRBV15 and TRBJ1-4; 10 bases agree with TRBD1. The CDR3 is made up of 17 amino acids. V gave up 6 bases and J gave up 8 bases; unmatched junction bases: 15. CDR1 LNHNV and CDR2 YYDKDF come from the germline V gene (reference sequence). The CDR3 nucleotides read TGTGCCACCAGTCCAACCGGGACAGGGGTTAAATTGGAAAAACTGTTTTTT. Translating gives CATSPTGTGVKLEKLFF.

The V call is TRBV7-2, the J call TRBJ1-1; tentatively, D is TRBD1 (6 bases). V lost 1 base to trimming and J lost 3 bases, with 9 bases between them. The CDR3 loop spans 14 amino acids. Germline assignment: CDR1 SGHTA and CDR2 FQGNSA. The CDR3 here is CASSLGGGYTEAFF. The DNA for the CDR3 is TGTGCCAGCAGCTTAGGAGGGGGTTACACTGAAGCTTTCTTT.

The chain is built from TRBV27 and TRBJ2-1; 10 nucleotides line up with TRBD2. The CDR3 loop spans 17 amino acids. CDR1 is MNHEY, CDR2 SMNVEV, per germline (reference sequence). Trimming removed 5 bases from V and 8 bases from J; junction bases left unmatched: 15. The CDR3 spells CASSPLSGRVTGHEQFF. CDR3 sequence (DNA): TGTGCCAGCAGTCCCCTAAGCGGGAGGGTAACCGGGCATGAGCAGTTCTTC.

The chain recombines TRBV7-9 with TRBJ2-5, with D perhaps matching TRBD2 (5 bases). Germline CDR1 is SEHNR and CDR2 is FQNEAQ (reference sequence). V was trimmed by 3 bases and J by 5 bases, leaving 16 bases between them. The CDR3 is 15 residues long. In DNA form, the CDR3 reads TGTGCCAGCAGCTTGACCGGGGTGTTTATGGAGACCCAGTACTTC. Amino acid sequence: CASSLTGVFMETQYF.

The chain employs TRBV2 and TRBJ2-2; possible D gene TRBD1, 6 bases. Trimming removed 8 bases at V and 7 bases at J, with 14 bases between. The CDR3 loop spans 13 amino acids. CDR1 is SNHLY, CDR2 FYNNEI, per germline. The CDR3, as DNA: TGTGCCAGCGAGGGGGAGCGCCTCGGGGAGCTGTTTTTT. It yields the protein CASEGERLGELFF.

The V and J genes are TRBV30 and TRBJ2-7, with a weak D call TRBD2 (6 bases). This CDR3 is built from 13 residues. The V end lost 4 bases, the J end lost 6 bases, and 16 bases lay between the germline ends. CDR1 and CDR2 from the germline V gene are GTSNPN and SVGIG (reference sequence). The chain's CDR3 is CAWTWEVYSEQYF. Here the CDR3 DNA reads TGTGCCTGGACCTGGGAGGTATATAGCGAGCAGTACTTC.